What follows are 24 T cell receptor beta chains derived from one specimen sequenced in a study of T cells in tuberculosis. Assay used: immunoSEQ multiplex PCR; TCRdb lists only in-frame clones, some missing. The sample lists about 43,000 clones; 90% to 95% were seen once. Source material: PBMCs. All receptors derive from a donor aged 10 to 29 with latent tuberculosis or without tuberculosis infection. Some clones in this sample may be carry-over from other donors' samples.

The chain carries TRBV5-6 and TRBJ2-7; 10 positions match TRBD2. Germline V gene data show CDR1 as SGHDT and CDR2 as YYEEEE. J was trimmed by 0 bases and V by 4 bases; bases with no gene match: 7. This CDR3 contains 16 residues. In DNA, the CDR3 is TGTGCCAGCAGCCTACGGACTAGCGGCCGCTCCTACGAGCAGTACTTC. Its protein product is CASSLRTSGRSYEQYF.

The CDR3 here is CATQGEGFWQEETQYF. The CDR3 nucleotides read TGTGCCACCCAAGGGGAGGGATTTTGGCAAGAAGAGACCCAGTACTTC. The chain joins TRBV7-2 to TRBJ2-5; 7 positions agree with TRBD2. V lost 10 bases, J lost 3 bases, and 17 bases stayed unmatched. CDR3 length: 16 residues. In germline, CDR1 is SGHTA, CDR2 FQGNSA.

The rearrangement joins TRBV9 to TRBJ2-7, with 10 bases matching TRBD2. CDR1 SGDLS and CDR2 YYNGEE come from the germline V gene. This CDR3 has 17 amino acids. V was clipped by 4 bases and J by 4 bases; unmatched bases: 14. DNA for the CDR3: TGTGCCAGCAGCCCAGCCCAGGGGCTAGCGGGAGCTTACGAGCAGTACTTC. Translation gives CASSPAQGLAGAYEQYF.

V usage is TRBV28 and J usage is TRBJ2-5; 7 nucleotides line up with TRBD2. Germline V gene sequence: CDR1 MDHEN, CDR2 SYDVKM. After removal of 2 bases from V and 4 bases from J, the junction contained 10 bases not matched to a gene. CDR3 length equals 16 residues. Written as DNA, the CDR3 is TGTGCCAGCAGTTTAACGGGGGAGGGCCGTGGAGAGACCCAGTACTTC. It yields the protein CASSLTGEGRGETQYF.

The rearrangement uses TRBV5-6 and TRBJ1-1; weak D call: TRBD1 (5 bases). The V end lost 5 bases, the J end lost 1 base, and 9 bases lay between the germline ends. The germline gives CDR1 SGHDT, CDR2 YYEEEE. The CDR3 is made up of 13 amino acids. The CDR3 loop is CASSRQQNTEAFF. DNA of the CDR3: TGTGCCAGCAGTCGACAGCAGAACACTGAAGCTTTCTTT.

The CDR3 sequence is CASSPLPSTGELFF. The CDR3 DNA follows: TGCGCCAGCAGCCCCCTACCATCCACCGGGGAGCTGTTTTTT. This chain uses TRBV10-1 with TRBJ2-2; D not resolved. Germline-derived CDR1 and CDR2 are WNHNN and SYGVQD (reference sequence). The germline V and J ends were trimmed by 6 bases and 4 bases, with 12 bases remaining between them. The CDR3 is 14 residues long.

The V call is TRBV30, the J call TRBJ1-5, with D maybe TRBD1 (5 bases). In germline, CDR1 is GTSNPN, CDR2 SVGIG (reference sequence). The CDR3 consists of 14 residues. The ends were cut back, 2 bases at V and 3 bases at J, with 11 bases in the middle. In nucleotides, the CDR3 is TGTGCCTGGAGTTATGACAGCCTCAATCAGCCCCAGCATTTT. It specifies CAWSYDSLNQPQHF.

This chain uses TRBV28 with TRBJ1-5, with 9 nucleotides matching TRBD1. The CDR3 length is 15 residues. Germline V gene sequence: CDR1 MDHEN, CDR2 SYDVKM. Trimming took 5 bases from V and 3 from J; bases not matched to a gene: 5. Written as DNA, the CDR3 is TGTGCCAGCAGTGAAACAGGGGGCATCAATCAGCCCCAGCATTTT. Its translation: CASSETGGINQPQHF.

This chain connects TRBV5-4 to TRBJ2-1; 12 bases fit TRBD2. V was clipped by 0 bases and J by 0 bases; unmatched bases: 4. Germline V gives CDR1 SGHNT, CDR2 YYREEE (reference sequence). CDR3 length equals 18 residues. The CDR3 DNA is TGTGCCAGCAGCTTGGGACTAGCGGGAGTGCACTCCTACAATGAGCAGTTCTTC. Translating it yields CASSLGLAGVHSYNEQFF.

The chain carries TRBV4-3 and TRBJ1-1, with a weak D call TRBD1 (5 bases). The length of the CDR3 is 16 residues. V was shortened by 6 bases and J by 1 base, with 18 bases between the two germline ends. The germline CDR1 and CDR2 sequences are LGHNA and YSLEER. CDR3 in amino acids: CASSRSQWGANTEAFF. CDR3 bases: TGCGCCAGCAGTCGGAGTCAATGGGGCGCGAACACTGAAGCTTTCTTT.

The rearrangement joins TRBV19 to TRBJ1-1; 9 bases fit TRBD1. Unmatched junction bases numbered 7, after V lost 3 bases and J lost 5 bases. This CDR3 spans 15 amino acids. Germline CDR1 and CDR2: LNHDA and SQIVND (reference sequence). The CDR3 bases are TGTGCCAGTAGTATTCGTACAGGGGGCTGGACTGAAGCTTTCTTT. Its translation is CASSIRTGGWTEAFF. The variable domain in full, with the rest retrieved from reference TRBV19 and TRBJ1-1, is DGGITQSPKYLFRKEGQNVTLSCEQNLNHDAMYWYRQDPGQGLRLIYYSQIVNDFQKGDIAEGYSVSREKKESFPLTVTSAQKNPTAFYLCASSIRTGGWTEAFFGQGTRLTVV.

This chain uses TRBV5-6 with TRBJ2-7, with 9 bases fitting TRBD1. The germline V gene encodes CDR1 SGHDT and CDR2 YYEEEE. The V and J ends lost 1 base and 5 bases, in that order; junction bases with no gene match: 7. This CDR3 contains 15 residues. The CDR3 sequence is CASSLSGTGINEQYF. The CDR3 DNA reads TGTGCCAGCAGCTTGTCCGGGACAGGGATCAACGAGCAGTACTTC.

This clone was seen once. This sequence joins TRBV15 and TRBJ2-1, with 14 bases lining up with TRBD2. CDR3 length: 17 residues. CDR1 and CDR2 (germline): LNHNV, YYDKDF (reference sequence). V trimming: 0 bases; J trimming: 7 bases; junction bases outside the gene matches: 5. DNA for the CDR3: TGTGCCACCAGCAGAGAGGGACTAGCGGGAGCGGTAAATGAGCAGTTCTTC. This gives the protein CATSREGLAGAVNEQFF.

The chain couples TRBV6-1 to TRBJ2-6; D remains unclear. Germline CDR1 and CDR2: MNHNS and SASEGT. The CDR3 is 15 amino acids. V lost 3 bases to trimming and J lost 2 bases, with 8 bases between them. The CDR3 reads CASSDQFAGANVLTF. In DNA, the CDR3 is TGTGCCAGCAGTGACCAGTTCGCTGGGGCCAACGTCCTGACTTTC.

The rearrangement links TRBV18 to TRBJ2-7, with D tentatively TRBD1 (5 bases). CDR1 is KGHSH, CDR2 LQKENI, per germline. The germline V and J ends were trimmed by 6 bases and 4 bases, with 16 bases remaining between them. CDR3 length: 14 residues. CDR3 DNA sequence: TGTGCCAGCTCCCCTAGACAGAAGGATTACGAGCAGTACTTC. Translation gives CASSPRQKDYEQYF.

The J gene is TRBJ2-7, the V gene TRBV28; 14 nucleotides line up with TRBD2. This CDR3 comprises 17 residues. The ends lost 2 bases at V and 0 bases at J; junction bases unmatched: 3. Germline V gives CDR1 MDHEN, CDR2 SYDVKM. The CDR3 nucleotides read TGTGCCAGCAGTTTAGGGACTAGCGGGAGCGTCTCCTACGAGCAGTACTTC. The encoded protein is CASSLGTSGSVSYEQYF. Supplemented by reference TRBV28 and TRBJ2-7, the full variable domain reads DVKVTQSSRYLVKRTGEKVFLECVQDMDHENMFWYRQDPGLGLRLIYFSYDVKMKEKGDIPEGYSVSREKKERFSLILESASTNQTSMYLCASSLGTSGSVSYEQYFGPGTRLTVT.

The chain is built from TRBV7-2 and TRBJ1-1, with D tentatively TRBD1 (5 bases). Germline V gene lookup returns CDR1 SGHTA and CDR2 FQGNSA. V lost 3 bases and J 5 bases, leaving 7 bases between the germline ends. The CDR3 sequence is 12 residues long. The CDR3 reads CASSFPGTEAFF. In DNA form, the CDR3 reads TGTGCCAGCAGCTTCCCAGGGACTGAAGCTTTCTTT.

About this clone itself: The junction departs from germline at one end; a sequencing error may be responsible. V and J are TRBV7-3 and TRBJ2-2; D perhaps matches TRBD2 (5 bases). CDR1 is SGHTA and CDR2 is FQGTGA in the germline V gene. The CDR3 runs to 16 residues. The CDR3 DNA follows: TGTGCCAGCAGCCTAACACTCGGACTGGGGACCGGGGAGCTGTTTTTT. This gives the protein CASSLTLGLGTGELFF. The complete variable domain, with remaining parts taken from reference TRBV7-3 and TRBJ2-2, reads GAGVSQTPSNKVTEKGKYVELRCDPISGHTALYWYRQSLGQGPEFLIYFQGTGAADDSGLPNDRFFAVRPEGSVSTLKIQRTERGDSAVYLCASSLTLGLGTGELFFGEGSRLTVL.

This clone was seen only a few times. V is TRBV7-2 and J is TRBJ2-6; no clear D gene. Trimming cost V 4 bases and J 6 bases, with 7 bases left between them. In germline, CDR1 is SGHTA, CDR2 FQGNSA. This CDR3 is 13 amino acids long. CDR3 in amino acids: CASSYTEANVLTF. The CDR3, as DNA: TGTGCCAGCAGCTACACAGAGGCCAACGTCCTGACTTTC.

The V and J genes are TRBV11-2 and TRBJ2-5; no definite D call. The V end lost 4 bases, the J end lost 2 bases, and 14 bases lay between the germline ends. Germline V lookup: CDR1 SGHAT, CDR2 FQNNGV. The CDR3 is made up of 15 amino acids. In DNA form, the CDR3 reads TGTGCCAGCAGCTGGGCCGGTGACAAACAAGAGACCCAGTACTTC. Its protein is CASSWAGDKQETQYF.

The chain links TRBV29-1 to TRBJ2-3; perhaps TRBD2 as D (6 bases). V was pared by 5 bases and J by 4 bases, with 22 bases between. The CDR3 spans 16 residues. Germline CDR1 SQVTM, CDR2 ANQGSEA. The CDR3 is CSVTYPRGGRADTQYF. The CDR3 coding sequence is TGCAGCGTTACCTATCCGCGGGGAGGAAGGGCAGATACGCAGTATTTT.

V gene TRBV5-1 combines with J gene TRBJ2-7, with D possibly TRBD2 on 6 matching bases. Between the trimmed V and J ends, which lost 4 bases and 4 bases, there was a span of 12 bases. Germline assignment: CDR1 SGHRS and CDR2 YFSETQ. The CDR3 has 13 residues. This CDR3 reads CASSGDFSYEQYF. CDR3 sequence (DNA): TGCGCCAGCAGCGGGGACTTCTCTTACGAGCAGTACTTC.

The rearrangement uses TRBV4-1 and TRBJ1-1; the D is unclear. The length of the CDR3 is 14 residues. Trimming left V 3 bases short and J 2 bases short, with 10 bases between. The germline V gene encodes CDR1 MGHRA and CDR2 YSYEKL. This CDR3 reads CASSHGTTNTEAFF. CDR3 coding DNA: TGCGCCAGCAGCCACGGTACTACCAACACTGAAGCTTTCTTT.

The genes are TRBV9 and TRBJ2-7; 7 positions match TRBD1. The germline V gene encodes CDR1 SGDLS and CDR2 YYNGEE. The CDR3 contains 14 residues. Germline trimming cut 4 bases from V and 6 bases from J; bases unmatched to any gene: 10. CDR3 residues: CASSKGQTPGEQYF. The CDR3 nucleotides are TGTGCCAGCAGCAAGGGACAGACTCCTGGCGAGCAGTACTTC.